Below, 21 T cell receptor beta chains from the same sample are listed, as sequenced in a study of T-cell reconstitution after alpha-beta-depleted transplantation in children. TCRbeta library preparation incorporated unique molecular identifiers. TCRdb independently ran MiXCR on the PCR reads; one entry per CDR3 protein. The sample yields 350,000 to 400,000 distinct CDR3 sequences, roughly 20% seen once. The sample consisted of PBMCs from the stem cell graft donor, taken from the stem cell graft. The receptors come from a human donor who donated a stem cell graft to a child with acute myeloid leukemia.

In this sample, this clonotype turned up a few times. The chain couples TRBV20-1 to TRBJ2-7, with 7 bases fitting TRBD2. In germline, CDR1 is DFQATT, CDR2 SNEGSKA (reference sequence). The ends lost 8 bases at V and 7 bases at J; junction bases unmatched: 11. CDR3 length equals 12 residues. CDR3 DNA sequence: TGCAGTTGGCTAGCGGTCTTCGGGGAGCAGTACTTC. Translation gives CSWLAVFGEQYF.

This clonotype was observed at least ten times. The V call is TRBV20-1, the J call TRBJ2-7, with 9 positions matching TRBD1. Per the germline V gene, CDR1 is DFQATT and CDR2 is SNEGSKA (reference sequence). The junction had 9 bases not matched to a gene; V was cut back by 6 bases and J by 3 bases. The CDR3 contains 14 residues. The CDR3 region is CSAGPGQGDYEQYF. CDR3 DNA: TGCAGTGCGGGTCCGGGACAGGGTGACTACGAGCAGTACTTC.

CDR3 region: CASSRMGVGTEAFF. DNA for the CDR3: TGTGCCAGCAGCCGGATGGGGGTTGGGACTGAAGCTTTCTTT. The chain recombines TRBV6-1 with TRBJ1-1; possibly TRBD1 for D (5 bases). CDR1 and CDR2 (germline): MNHNS, SASEGT. Trimming shortened V by 6 bases and J by 5 bases, and 16 bases separated the two germline ends. There are 14 residues in the CDR3.

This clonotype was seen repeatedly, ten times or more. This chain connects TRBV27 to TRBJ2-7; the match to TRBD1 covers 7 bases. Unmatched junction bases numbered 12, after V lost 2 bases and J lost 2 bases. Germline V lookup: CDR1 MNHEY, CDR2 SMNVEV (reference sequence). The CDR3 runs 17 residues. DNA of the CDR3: TGTGCCAGCAGTTTAAAACAACCGGGACAGCCGACCTACGAGCAGTACTTC. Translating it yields CASSLKQPGQPTYEQYF.

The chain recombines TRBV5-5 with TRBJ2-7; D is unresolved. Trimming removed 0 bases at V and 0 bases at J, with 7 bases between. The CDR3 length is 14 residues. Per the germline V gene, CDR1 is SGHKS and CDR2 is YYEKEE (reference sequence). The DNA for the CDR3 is TGTGCCAGCAGCTTGGATTGGGGCTCCTACGAGCAGTACTTC. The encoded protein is CASSLDWGSYEQYF.

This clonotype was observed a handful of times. The CDR3 nucleotides are TGCAGTGCTACCATTCGACTCGGGACAGGCTACGAGCAGTACTTC. The encoded protein is CSATIRLGTGYEQYF. The rearrangement joins TRBV20-1 to TRBJ2-7; 8 bases match TRBD1. The V and J ends lost 4 bases and 3 bases, in that order; junction bases with no gene match: 11. CDR3 size: 15 residues. The V gene's germline CDR1 is DFQATT and CDR2 SNEGSKA (reference sequence).

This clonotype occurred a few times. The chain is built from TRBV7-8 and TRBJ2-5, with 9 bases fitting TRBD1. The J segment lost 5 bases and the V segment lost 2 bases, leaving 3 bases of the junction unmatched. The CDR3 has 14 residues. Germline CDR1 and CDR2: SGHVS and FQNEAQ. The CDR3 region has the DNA TGTGCCAGCAGCTTAAGACAGGGGGGGGAGACCCAGTACTTC. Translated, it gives CASSLRQGGETQYF.

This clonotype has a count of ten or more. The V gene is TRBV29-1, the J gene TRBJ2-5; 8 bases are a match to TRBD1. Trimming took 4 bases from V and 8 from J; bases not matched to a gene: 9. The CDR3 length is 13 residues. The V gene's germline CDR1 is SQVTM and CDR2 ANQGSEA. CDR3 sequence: CSVGAQGAGTQYF. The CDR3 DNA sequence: TGCAGCGTTGGAGCCCAGGGGGCGGGAACCCAGTACTTC. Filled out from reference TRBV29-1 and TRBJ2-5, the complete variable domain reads SAVISQKPSRDICQRGTSLTIQCQVDSQVTMMFWYRQQPGQSLTLIATANQGSEATYESGFVIDKFPISRPNLTFSTLTVSNMSPEDSSIYLCSVGAQGAGTQYFGPGTRLLVL.

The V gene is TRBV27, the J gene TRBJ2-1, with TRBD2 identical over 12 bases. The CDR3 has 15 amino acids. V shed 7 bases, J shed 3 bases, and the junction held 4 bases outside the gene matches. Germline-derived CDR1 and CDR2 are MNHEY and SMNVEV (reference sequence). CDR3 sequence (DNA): TGTGCCAGCAAAGGGACTAGCGGGTTCTACAATGAGCAGTTCTTC. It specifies CASKGTSGFYNEQFF.

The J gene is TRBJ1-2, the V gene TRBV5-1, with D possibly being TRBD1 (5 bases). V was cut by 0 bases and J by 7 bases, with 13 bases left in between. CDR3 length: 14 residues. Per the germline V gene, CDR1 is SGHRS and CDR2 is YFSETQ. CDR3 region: CASSLAGKNSGYTF. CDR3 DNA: TGCGCCAGCAGCTTGGCAGGGAAAAATTCTGGCTACACCTTC.

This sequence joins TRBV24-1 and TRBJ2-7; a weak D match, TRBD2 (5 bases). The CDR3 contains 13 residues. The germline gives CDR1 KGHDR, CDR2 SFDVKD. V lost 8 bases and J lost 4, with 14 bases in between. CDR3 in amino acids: CATNPGKRYEQYF. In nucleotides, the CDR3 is TGTGCCACCAACCCGGGAAAGAGGTACGAGCAGTACTTC.

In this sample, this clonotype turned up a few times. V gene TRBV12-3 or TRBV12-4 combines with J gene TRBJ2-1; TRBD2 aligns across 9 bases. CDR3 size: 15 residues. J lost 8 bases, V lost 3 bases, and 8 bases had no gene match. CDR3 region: CASSFEIAGVDEQFF. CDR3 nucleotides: TGTGCCAGCAGTTTCGAGATAGCGGGGGTCGATGAGCAGTTCTTC.

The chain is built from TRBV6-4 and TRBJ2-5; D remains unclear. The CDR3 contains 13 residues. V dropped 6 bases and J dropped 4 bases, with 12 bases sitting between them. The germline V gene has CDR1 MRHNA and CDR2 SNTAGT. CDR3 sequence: CASSPIGGETQYF. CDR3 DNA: TGTGCCAGCAGCCCCATCGGCGGAGAGACCCAGTACTTC.

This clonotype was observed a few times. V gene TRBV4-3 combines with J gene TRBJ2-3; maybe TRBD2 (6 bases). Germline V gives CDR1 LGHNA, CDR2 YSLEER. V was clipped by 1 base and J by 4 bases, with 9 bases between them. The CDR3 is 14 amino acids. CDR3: CASSQGRDADTQYF. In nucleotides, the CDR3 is TGCGCCAGCAGCCAAGGGAGGGACGCAGATACGCAGTATTTT.

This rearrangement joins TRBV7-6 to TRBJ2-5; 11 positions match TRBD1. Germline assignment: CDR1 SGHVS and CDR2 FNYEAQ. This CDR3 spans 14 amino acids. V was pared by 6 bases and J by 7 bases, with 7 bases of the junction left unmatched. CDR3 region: CASRPGQGVWTQYF. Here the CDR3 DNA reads TGTGCCAGCAGACCGGGACAGGGGGTTTGGACCCAGTACTTC.

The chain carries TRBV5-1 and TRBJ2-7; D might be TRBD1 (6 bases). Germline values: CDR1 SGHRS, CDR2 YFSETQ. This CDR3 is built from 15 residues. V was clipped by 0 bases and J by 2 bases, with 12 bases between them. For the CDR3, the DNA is TGCGCCAGCAGCTTGGACAGGACAGTTCCCTACGAGCAGTACTTC. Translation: CASSLDRTVPYEQYF.

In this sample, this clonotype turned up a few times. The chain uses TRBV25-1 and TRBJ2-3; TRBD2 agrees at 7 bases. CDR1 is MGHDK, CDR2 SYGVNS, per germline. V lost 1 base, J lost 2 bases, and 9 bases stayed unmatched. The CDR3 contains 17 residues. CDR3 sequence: CASSELLTGGTTDTQYF. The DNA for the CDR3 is TGTGCCAGCAGTGAATTATTAACGGGAGGCACCACAGATACGCAGTATTTT.

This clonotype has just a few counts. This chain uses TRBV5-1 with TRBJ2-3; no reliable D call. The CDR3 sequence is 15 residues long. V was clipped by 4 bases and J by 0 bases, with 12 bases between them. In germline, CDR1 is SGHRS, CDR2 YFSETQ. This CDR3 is CASSTRHPSTDTQYF. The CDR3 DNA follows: TGCGCCAGCAGCACCCGACACCCGAGCACAGATACGCAGTATTTT.

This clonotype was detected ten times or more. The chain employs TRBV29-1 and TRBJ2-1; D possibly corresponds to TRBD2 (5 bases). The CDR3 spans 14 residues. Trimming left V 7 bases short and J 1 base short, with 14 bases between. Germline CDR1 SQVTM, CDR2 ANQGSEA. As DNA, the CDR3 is TGCAGCGCTGTCAGCGGAGTTTCCTACAATGAGCAGTTCTTC. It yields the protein CSAVSGVSYNEQFF.

The CDR3, as DNA: TGCGCCAGTACACGAGAGGAGGGGGACCAAGAGACCCAGTACTTC. The encoded protein is CASTREEGDQETQYF. The chain combines TRBV10-2 with TRBJ2-5; the D call may be TRBD1 or TRBD2 (6 bases each). This CDR3 region has 15 residues. The V gene's germline CDR1 is WSHSY and CDR2 SAAADI. V lost 9 bases and J lost 0, with 17 bases in between.

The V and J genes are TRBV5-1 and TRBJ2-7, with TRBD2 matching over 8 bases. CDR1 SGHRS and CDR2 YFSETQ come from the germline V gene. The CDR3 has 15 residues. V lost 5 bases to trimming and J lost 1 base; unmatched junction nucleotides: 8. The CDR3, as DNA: TGCGCCAGCAGTAAGCCGAGCGGGAGTTCCTACGAGCAGTACTTC. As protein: CASSKPSGSSYEQYF. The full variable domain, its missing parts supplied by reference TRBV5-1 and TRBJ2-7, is KAGVTQTPRYLIKTRGQQVTLSCSPISGHRSVSWYQQTPGQGLQFLFEYFSETQRNKGNFPGRFSGRQFSNSRSEMNVSTLELGDSALYLCASSKPSGSSYEQYFGPGTRLTVT.